What follows are 8 T cell receptor beta chains derived from one specimen sequenced in a study of OX40 agonist ivuxolimab in advanced cancers. Sequenced by immunoSEQ multiplex PCR; TCRdb stores in-frame clones only, minus some. This sample has tens of thousands of clones, with around four fifths found just once. The sample here was CD4+ or CD8+ T cells sorted from blood, taken in a trial of the OX40 agonist ivuxolimab. The source of these receptors is an adult with an advanced solid tumor such as melanoma, head and neck, liver or kidney cancer.

The genes are TRBV7-3 and TRBJ2-7; TRBD2 matches at 10 bases. After removal of 2 bases from V and 0 bases from J, the junction contained 7 bases not matched to a gene. The CDR3 consists of 17 residues. Germline loops: CDR1 SGHTA, CDR2 FQGTGA. CDR3 in amino acids: CASSLLASGGASYEQYF. CDR3 bases: TGTGCCAGCAGCTTATTGGCTAGCGGGGGAGCCTCCTACGAGCAGTACTTC.

The chain couples TRBV30 to TRBJ2-5; TRBD2 agrees at 11 bases. CDR1 is GTSNPN, CDR2 SVGIG, per germline (reference sequence). The CDR3 has 15 residues. The V gene end was trimmed by 0 bases and the J gene end by 4 bases; junction bases not matched to a gene: 4. CDR3 sequence: CAWSVRTSGGETQYF. The DNA for the CDR3 is TGTGCCTGGAGTGTACGAACTAGCGGGGGAGAGACCCAGTACTTC.

The J gene is TRBJ1-1, the V gene TRBV6-5, with 10 bases that match TRBD1. The CDR3 contains 14 residues. The germline CDR1 and CDR2 sequences are MNHEY and SVGAGI. Trimming cost V 2 bases and J 4 bases; bases outside gene matches: 1. The CDR3 DNA follows: TGTGCCAGCAGTTACGGACAGGGGGGCACTGAAGCTTTCTTT. Its protein product is CASSYGQGGTEAFF.

J is TRBJ1-2 and V is TRBV6-5; D is undetermined. CDR3 length equals 13 residues. Germline lookup yields CDR1 MNHEY and CDR2 SVGAGI. Trimming cost V 5 bases and J 2 bases, with 9 bases left between them. For the CDR3, the DNA is TGTGCCAGCAGTAAAAAAGGCAACTATGGCTACACCTTC. Its protein product is CASSKKGNYGYTF.

The chain links TRBV27 to TRBJ2-1; D might be TRBD2 (5 bases). V gave up 7 bases and J gave up 6 bases, with 22 bases separating them. Germline V CDR1 and CDR2: MNHEY, SMNVEV (reference sequence). The CDR3 runs to 16 residues. CDR3 sequence: CASTYSIGESGNEQFF. The CDR3, as DNA: TGTGCCAGCACCTACTCCATTGGGGAGAGCGGCAATGAGCAGTTCTTC.

This clone is a singleton in its sample. In DNA form, the CDR3 reads TGCGCCAGCAGCTTGGACCTGCAAACAGGGGGGGACACCGGGGAGCTGTTTTTT. Translated, it gives CASSLDLQTGGDTGELFF. This chain joins TRBV5-1 and TRBJ2-2, with D possibly TRBD1 on 8 matching bases. Per germline, CDR1 SGHRS and CDR2 YFSETQ. The CDR3 is 18 residues long. The ends were cut back, 0 bases at V and 3 bases at J, with 18 bases in the middle.

The chain uses TRBV5-1 and TRBJ2-7; weak D call: TRBD1 (5 bases). CDR1 and CDR2 (germline): SGHRS, YFSETQ. The CDR3 runs to 13 residues. V gave up 7 bases and J gave up 5 bases, with 16 bases separating them. The CDR3 coding sequence is TGCGCCAGCTGCCTGGTCCAGGGCCACGAGCAGTACTTC. It translates to CASCLVQGHEQYF.

The CDR3 sequence: CASSYAGGGSQETQYF. The DNA for the CDR3 is TGTGCCAGCAGTTACGCAGGGGGCGGGTCCCAAGAGACCCAGTACTTC. This rearrangement joins TRBV6-6 to TRBJ2-5; TRBD1 agrees at 8 bases. Germline CDR1 and CDR2: MNHNY and SVGAGI (reference sequence). Losses at the gene ends were 2 bases for V and 1 base for J; bases not matched to a gene: 6. The CDR3 length is 16 residues.